This TCR beta chain was sequenced for a study of blood T cells in healthy people across ages. On this clonotype itself: Its antigen is still unknown.

Notes on the study in general: As age increased, TCR beta diversity per million T cells fell in a roughly linear fashion.

CDR1 and CDR2 from the germline V gene are DFQATT and SNEGSKA (reference sequence). V trimming: 2 bases; J trimming: 10 bases; junction bases outside the gene matches: 9. There are 15 residues in the CDR3. Together with a sample-barcoded 5' primer, a J-beta primer mix was included in a second PCR lasting about 6 to 12 cycles. Every sample produced at least 2.5 million CDR3-containing paired-end reads. TCRdb independently ran MiXCR on the 5' RACE reads; one entry per CDR3 protein. The table includes roughly 1,700,000 distinct CDR3 sequences, roughly 30% detected once. Each sample yielded at least 6 million isolated PBMCs. Per sample, at least 6 micrograms of total RNA were extracted.

Input material: blood. The receptor comes from a woman in her thirties in good health. The chain is built from TRBV20-1 and TRBJ2-1, with 12 bases aligning to TRBD2. CDR3 coding DNA: TGCAGTGCTAGACTCCCTAGCGGGAGGGCGGGGGAGCAGTTCTTC. As protein: CSARLPSGRAGEQFF.